This T cell receptor beta chain emerged from a study of shared clonotypes between healthy human individuals. Study-level information: Per-donor plates numbered three CD4 naive, three CD4 memory, two CD8 naive and one CD8 memory. Findings of the study overall: The sampled material consisted only of blood, and tissue repertoires are likely to differ. Sorted-subset samples were not fully sequenced, rarefaction indicated.

Regarding this clone: Antigen: not known. Other nucleotide sequences in the sample specify the same CDR3.

V lost 9 bases, J lost 2 bases, and 10 bases lay in between. This CDR3 spans 12 amino acids. CDR1 is MDHEN, CDR2 SYDVKM, per germline. Produced via immunoSEQ multiplex PCR; TCRdb's table is partial and in-frame only. In the table there are 2 million to 3 million clones, 80% to 95% of which are singletons. The chain couples TRBV28 to TRBJ1-1; D remains ambiguous. The receptor comes from a young man in good health. Some clones in this sample may be carry-over from other donors' samples. The sequenced material came from naive CD4+ T cells from PBMCs. Noted subset: CD45RA+ positively selected. DNA of the CDR3: TGTGCCAGTTCGACCGTTAACACTGAAGCTTTCTTT. Translated: CASSTVNTEAFF.